In its sample, the clone carrying this TCR beta chain was seen a few times. No antigen is known for it. TCRdb's table, derived via immunoSEQ multiplex PCR, lists solely in-frame clones and lacks some. This sample yields about 44,000 clones, of which roughly two thirds are seen a single time; about 3% belongs to the top ten. This entry comes from a study of PD-1 blockade in classical Hodgkin lymphoma. Study-wide results and caveats: When set against healthy donors, newly diagnosed patients were reported to show lower baseline TCR diversity. Prior to therapy, complete responders displayed diversity much like that of newly diagnosed patients.

Time point in this sample: cycle 4 day 1 (C4D1), after less than 7 weeks of nivolumab. Relapse was seen in all patients after autologous stem cell transplantation, and brentuximab vedotin exposure was variable. Material: peripheral blood mononuclear cells (PBMCs), obtained before the fourth cycle of nivolumab. This clonotype was obtained from a human donor with classical Hodgkin lymphoma.

The CDR3 spells CASSQVRRTSYNEQFF. The DNA of the CDR3 is TGCGCCAGCAGCCAAGTAAGAAGGACATCGTACAATGAGCAGTTCTTC. The chain has TRBV4-1 and TRBJ2-1; maybe TRBD1 (5 bases). The V gene lost 1 base and the J gene lost 4 bases, with 14 bases spanning the gap. The CDR3 has 16 amino acids. CDR1 and CDR2 (germline): MGHRA, YSYEKL.